This record concerns one TCR beta chain sequence. Using a J-beta primer mix together with a sample-barcoded 5' primer, a second PCR was run for about 7 to 12 cycles. TCRdb re-derived calls from the 5' RACE reads in MiXCR, one entry per CDR3 protein. Of approximately 810,000 distinct CDR3 sequences in the sample, 25% to 35% are singletons; the top ten hold 15% to 20%. The data originate from a study of blood T cells in healthy people across ages. Germline V gene data show CDR1 as SGHTA and CDR2 as FQGNSA. V trimming: 5 bases; J trimming: 10 bases; junction bases outside the gene matches: 12. The CDR3 is 15 residues long.

The origin of this receptor is an elderly woman in good health. This chain uses TRBV7-2 with TRBJ2-1; TRBD2 agrees at 9 bases. The sample comprised blood. CDR3 in DNA: TGTGCCAGCAGCCTTAGCGGGGGCCAACTCTACGAGCAGTTCTTC. Its translation: CASSLSGGQLYEQFF.